This entry lists 22 T cell receptor beta chains sequenced from one sample in a study of shared clonotypes between healthy human individuals. Cells designated naive CD8 were CD45RO-negative and were positively selected for CCR7, with terminally differentiated effector memory CD45RA+ cells excluded. This table comes from immunoSEQ multiplex PCR, and its TCRdb copy is limited to in-frame clones, with some not included. The sample records millions of clones, 85% to 95% being singletons. Sequencing input: naive CD8+ T cells sorted from blood. Receptor source: a man aged 18 to 30 in good health.

The chain combines TRBV4-1 with TRBJ2-3, with 9 bases fitting TRBD1. Losses at the gene ends were 4 bases for V and 6 bases for J; bases not matched to a gene: 2. The CDR3 is 13 amino acids. Germline lookup yields CDR1 MGHRA and CDR2 YSYEKL. The CDR3 loop is CASSLGQGDTQYF. In DNA form, the CDR3 reads TGCGCCAGCAGCCTCGGACAGGGGGATACGCAGTATTTT.

The V and J genes are TRBV7-9 and TRBJ1-2; 7 bases fit TRBD1. The CDR3 loop spans 14 amino acids. V was clipped by 4 bases and J by 6 bases; unmatched bases: 8. Germline lookup yields CDR1 SEHNR and CDR2 FQNEAQ (reference sequence). As DNA, the CDR3 is TGTGCCAGCAGCTCCCTTGACAGGGCGGATGGCTACACCTTC. It translates to CASSSLDRADGYTF.

This clone was found once. The chain couples TRBV27 to TRBJ2-1; possible D gene TRBD2, 6 bases. V was cut by 10 bases and J by 0 bases, with 10 bases left in between. This CDR3 spans 13 amino acids. Per germline, CDR1 MNHEY and CDR2 SMNVEV (reference sequence). The DNA of the CDR3 is TGTGCCACCCTCGGGGGCTCCTACAATGAGCAGTTCTTC. It codes for CATLGGSYNEQFF.

V is TRBV4-1 and J is TRBJ2-7; 8 bases align to TRBD2. The CDR3 length is 18 residues. J was trimmed by 1 base and V by 1 base; bases with no gene match: 12. Germline CDR1 and CDR2: MGHRA and YSYEKL. The CDR3 loop is CASSQAPGRGHLSYEQYF. CDR3 DNA: TGCGCCAGCAGCCAAGCTCCCGGGAGGGGACACCTTTCCTACGAGCAGTACTTC.

This chain uses TRBV11-2 with TRBJ1-2; 8 bases map to TRBD1. The CDR3 sequence is 14 residues long. Germline CDR1 SGHAT, CDR2 FQNNGV. V trimming: 1 base; J trimming: 8 bases; junction bases outside the gene matches: 6. The CDR3 sequence is CASSLVGRGRGYTF. CDR3 DNA: TGTGCCAGCAGCTTAGTGGGCAGGGGGCGCGGCTACACCTTC. The full variable domain, with the rest looked up from reference TRBV11-2 and TRBJ1-2, is EAGVAQSPRYKIIEKRQSVAFWCNPISGHATLYWYQQILGQGPKLLIQFQNNGVVDDSQLPKDRFSAERLKGVDSTLKIQPAKLEDSAVYLCASSLVGRGRGYTFGSGTRLTVV.

This clone was observed a few times. Other DNA sequences in this sample translate to the same CDR3. The genes are TRBV28 and TRBJ1-1; TRBD1 might be the D (6 bases). Germline CDR1 and CDR2: MDHEN and SYDVKM. The CDR3 is 15 residues long. V lost 5 bases and J 1 base, leaving 14 bases between the germline ends. The CDR3 DNA sequence: TGTGCCAGCAGTACTCCGGGACACCCGAACACTGAAGCTTTCTTT. Translating gives CASSTPGHPNTEAFF.

This chain connects TRBV19 to TRBJ2-6; TRBD1 is a possible D gene (6 bases). The CDR3 runs to 17 residues. Germline V gene sequence: CDR1 LNHDA, CDR2 SQIVND (reference sequence). Trimming left V 5 bases short and J 0 bases short, with 14 bases between. In DNA, the CDR3 is TGTGCCAGTAGTCCCCGGGACACCGACTCTGGGGCCAACGTCCTGACTTTC. This encodes CASSPRDTDSGANVLTF.

The rearrangement uses TRBV11-2 and TRBJ2-5; D gene unclear. Trimming removed 5 bases at V and 7 bases at J, with 8 bases between. The length of the CDR3 is 11 residues. Germline CDR1 SGHAT, CDR2 FQNNGV. In DNA, the CDR3 is TGTGCCAGCAGCCAGGCAGGGACCCAGTACTTC. This codes for CASSQAGTQYF.

The chain combines TRBV28 with TRBJ2-3, with D unclear. Germline lookup yields CDR1 MDHEN and CDR2 SYDVKM. There are 15 residues in the CDR3. Trimming left V 5 bases short and J 3 bases short, with 15 bases between. The CDR3 DNA is TGTGCCAGCAGTCGCCGACTCGAACGGACAGATACGCAGTATTTT. This encodes CASSRRLERTDTQYF.

As for this clone: This may be a read error, as it is one base from a much larger clone. This CDR3 is also generated by other DNA sequences in the sample. The chain joins TRBV7-2 to TRBJ2-7; 10 bases agree with TRBD1. The CDR3 loop spans 13 amino acids. From germline, CDR1 is SGHTA and CDR2 FQGNSA. V shed 6 bases and J 3 bases; nucleotides not matched to a gene: 2. The CDR3 nucleotides read TGTGCCAGCAGTTGGGACAGGGGCTACGAGCAGTACTTC. It translates to CASSWDRGYEQYF.

The chain combines TRBV19 with TRBJ1-6; D possibly corresponds to TRBD1 (6 bases). The germline V gene encodes CDR1 LNHDA and CDR2 SQIVND (reference sequence). The ends were cut back, 3 bases at V and 0 bases at J, with 12 bases in the middle. The CDR3 totals 17 residues. CDR3 in DNA: TGTGCCAGTAGTATTGGACAGTCGAGCTCCTATAATTCACCCCTCCACTTT. As protein: CASSIGQSSSYNSPLHF.

CDR3 residues: CASSELPYNSPLHF. The CDR3 DNA follows: TGTGCCAGCAGTGAACTGCCTTATAATTCACCCCTCCACTTT. The V call is TRBV25-1, the J call TRBJ1-6, with D uncertain. V was pared by 2 bases and J by 4 bases, with 6 bases between. Germline CDR1 MGHDK, CDR2 SYGVNS. This CDR3 contains 14 residues.

The chain couples TRBV11-2 to TRBJ2-7, with D hard to call. Trimming pared 1 base from V and 4 bases from J, leaving 20 bases between. Per germline, CDR1 SGHAT and CDR2 FQNNGV. This CDR3 has 17 residues. CDR3 loop: CASSLALGRGLGYEQYF. CDR3 sequence (DNA): TGTGCCAGCAGCTTAGCCCTCGGACGAGGTTTGGGTTACGAGCAGTACTTC.

This clone came up once. V usage is TRBV7-2 and J usage is TRBJ2-1; 9 nucleotides match TRBD2. CDR1 and CDR2 (germline): SGHTA, FQGNSA. V lost 8 bases, J lost 0 bases, and 8 bases stayed unmatched. This CDR3 has 16 residues. For the CDR3, the DNA is TGTGCCAGCCAGGGGATGCGGGAGGGCTCCTACAATGAGCAGTTCTTC. This translates into CASQGMREGSYNEQFF. The whole variable domain, remainder taken from reference TRBV7-2 and TRBJ2-1, is GAGVSQSPSNKVTEKGKDVELRCDPISGHTALYWYRQSLGQGLEFLIYFQGNSAPDKSGLPSDRFSAERTGGSVSTLTIQRTQQEDSAVYLCASQGMREGSYNEQFFGPGTRLTVL.

V gene TRBV4-1 combines with J gene TRBJ1-2; D not certain. Trimming shortened V by 0 bases and J by 5 bases, and 10 bases separated the two germline ends. The CDR3 consists of 14 residues. Germline loops: CDR1 MGHRA, CDR2 YSYEKL. CDR3 residues: CASSQDAESYGYTF. The DNA for the CDR3 is TGCGCCAGCAGCCAAGATGCAGAGTCATATGGCTACACCTTC.

The genes are TRBV9 and TRBJ1-1, with no clear D. The germline V gene has CDR1 SGDLS and CDR2 YYNGEE. This CDR3 has 13 residues. Trimming shortened V by 4 bases and J by 3 bases, and 10 bases separated the two germline ends. CDR3 nucleotides: TGTGCCAGCAGCCTAAACGGGGACACTGAAGCTTTCTTT. This encodes CASSLNGDTEAFF.

About this clone itself: This CDR3 is also generated by other DNA sequences in the sample. The V gene is TRBV13, the J gene TRBJ2-7; tentatively, D is TRBD2 (6 bases). The ends were cut back, 0 bases at V and 0 bases at J, with 9 bases in the middle. Germline CDR1 is PRHDT and CDR2 is FYEKMQ (reference sequence). The CDR3 contains 15 residues. DNA of the CDR3: TGTGCCAGCAGCTTAGGCCGGGGGAGCTCCTACGAGCAGTACTTC. As protein: CASSLGRGSSYEQYF.

The chain is built from TRBV4-1 and TRBJ2-2; no reliable D call. The CDR3 consists of 12 residues. Between the trimmed V and J ends, which lost 4 bases and 5 bases, there was a span of 5 bases. Germline CDR1 is MGHRA and CDR2 is YSYEKL. The CDR3 loop reads CASSLLTGELFF. Here the CDR3 DNA reads TGCGCCAGCAGCCTCCTTACCGGGGAGCTGTTTTTT.

The chain joins TRBV29-1 to TRBJ1-2; 7 bases match TRBD1. Germline assignment: CDR1 SQVTM and CDR2 ANQGSEA. The CDR3 sequence is 11 residues long. V lost 6 bases and J lost 6; bases outside the gene matches: 4. The CDR3 DNA reads as TGCAGCGTCACAGGGGAAGATGGCTACACCTTC. Translated: CSVTGEDGYTF.

The V gene is TRBV5-1, the J gene TRBJ1-1; D is undetermined. Germline values: CDR1 SGHRS, CDR2 YFSETQ. CDR3 size: 11 residues. V was cut by 0 bases and J by 10 bases, with 7 bases left in between. CDR3 region: CASSLGALAFF. The DNA for the CDR3 is TGCGCCAGCAGCTTGGGGGCATTAGCTTTCTTT.

As to this clone: The junction does not match germline at one end; this may be a read error. The chain employs TRBV29-1 and TRBJ1-1; possible D gene TRBD1, 5 bases. The germline CDR1 and CDR2 sequences are SQVTM and ANQGSEA. This CDR3 has 13 amino acids. CDR3 sequence (DNA): TGCAGCGTTGGAAGTGGGGGGAACGCTGAAGCTTTCTTT. This sequence encodes CSVGSGGNAEAFF. Complete variable domain (other parts from reference TRBV29-1 and TRBJ1-1): SAVISQKPSRDICQRGTSLTIQCQVDSQVTMMFWYRQQPGQSLTLIATANQGSEATYESGFVIDKFPISRPNLTFSTLTVSNMSPEDSSIYLCSVGSGGNAEAFFGQGTRLTVV.

This rearrangement joins TRBV19 to TRBJ1-2; D remains ambiguous. Trimming removed 5 bases at V and 8 bases at J, with 15 bases between. The V gene's germline CDR1 is LNHDA and CDR2 SQIVND (reference sequence). The CDR3 runs 13 residues. In nucleotides, the CDR3 is TGTGCCAGTAGTGCCGCCTCGTGGGAAGGCTACACCTTC. Translation gives CASSAASWEGYTF.